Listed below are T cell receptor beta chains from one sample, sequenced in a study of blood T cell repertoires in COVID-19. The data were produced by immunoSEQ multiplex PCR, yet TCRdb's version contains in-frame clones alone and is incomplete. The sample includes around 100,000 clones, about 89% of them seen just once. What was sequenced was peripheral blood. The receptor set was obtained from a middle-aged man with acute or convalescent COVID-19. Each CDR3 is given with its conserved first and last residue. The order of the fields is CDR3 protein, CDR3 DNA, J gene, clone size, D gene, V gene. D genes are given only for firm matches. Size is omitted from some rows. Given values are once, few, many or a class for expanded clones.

cdr3_aa: CASSQVRQGYTEAFF
cdr3_nt: TGTGCCAGCAGCCAAGTTCGACAGGGGTACACTGAAGCTTTCTTT
j_call: TRBJ1-1
clone_size: once
d_call: TRBD1
v_call: TRBV4-2

cdr3_aa: CASSWDTGGYGYTF
cdr3_nt: TGTGCCAGCAGTTGGGACACGGGGGGCTATGGCTACACCTTC
j_call: TRBJ1-2
clone_size: few
d_call: NA
v_call: TRBV6-5

cdr3_aa: CATSEGAIQETQYF
cdr3_nt: TGTGCCACCAGTGAAGGGGCGATCCAAGAGACCCAGTACTTC
j_call: TRBJ2-5
clone_size: NA
d_call: NA
v_call: TRBV24-1

cdr3_aa: CASSLSPGIYGYTF
cdr3_nt: TGTGCCAGCAGCCTTTCTCCAGGGATTTATGGCTACACCTTC
j_call: TRBJ1-2
clone_size: NA
d_call: NA
v_call: TRBV7-2

cdr3_aa: CASSQVSADTQYF
cdr3_nt: TGTGCCAGCAGCCAAGTGTCCGCAGATACGCAGTATTTT
j_call: TRBJ2-3
clone_size: NA
d_call: NA
v_call: TRBV3-1/TRBV3-2

cdr3_aa: CASSAPSGHTDTQYF
cdr3_nt: TGTGCCAGCAGTGCCCCCAGCGGCCACACAGATACGCAGTATTTT
j_call: TRBJ2-3
clone_size: once
d_call: NA
v_call: TRBV2

cdr3_aa: CASSGQNQETQYF
cdr3_nt: TGCGCCAGCAGTGGGCAGAACCAAGAGACCCAGTACTTC
j_call: TRBJ2-5
clone_size: NA
d_call: NA
v_call: TRBV10-2

cdr3_aa: CASSIGSAGGRETQYF
cdr3_nt: TGTGCCAGTAGTATAGGATCGGCAGGGGGCCGGGAGACCCAGTACTTC
j_call: TRBJ2-5
clone_size: NA
d_call: TRBD1
v_call: TRBV19

cdr3_aa: CASSASGSNQPQHF
cdr3_nt: TGTGCCAGTAGCGCCAGTGGTAGCAATCAGCCCCAGCATTTT
j_call: TRBJ1-5
clone_size: NA
d_call: NA
v_call: TRBV19

cdr3_aa: CATSSESGIDDNTEAFF
cdr3_nt: TGTGCCACCAGCAGTGAATCAGGGATTGACGATAACACTGAAGCTTTCTTT
j_call: TRBJ1-1
clone_size: few
d_call: NA
v_call: TRBV15

cdr3_aa: CASSSSGGPASNEKLFF
cdr3_nt: TGTGCCAGCAGTTCCTCGGGGGGCCCCGCCTCTAATGAAAAACTGTTTTTT
j_call: TRBJ1-4
clone_size: few
d_call: NA
v_call: TRBV7-9

cdr3_aa: CARSSRAQGVKNIQYF
cdr3_nt: TGTGCCAGAAGCTCAAGGGCACAGGGGGTCAAAAACATTCAGTACTTC
j_call: TRBJ2-4
clone_size: once
d_call: TRBD1
v_call: TRBV5-3

cdr3_aa: CASNPDRGGTGELFF
cdr3_nt: TGCGCCAGCAACCCGGACAGGGGAGGTACCGGGGAGCTGTTTTTT
j_call: TRBJ2-2
clone_size: NA
d_call: TRBD1
v_call: TRBV5-1

cdr3_aa: CASTRDRGDTQYF
cdr3_nt: TGCGCCAGCACCCGGGACAGGGGGGATACGCAGTATTTT
j_call: TRBJ2-3
clone_size: NA
d_call: TRBD1
v_call: TRBV10-1

cdr3_aa: CASSLVGRGSGEKLFF
cdr3_nt: TGTGCCAGCAGCTTAGTTGGTAGGGGATCAGGGGAAAAACTGTTTTTT
j_call: TRBJ1-4
clone_size: NA
d_call: NA
v_call: TRBV7-2

cdr3_aa: CASSGGTSGPLYQETQYF
cdr3_nt: TGTGCCAGCAGCGGTGGGACTAGCGGCCCCCTGTACCAAGAGACCCAGTACTTC
j_call: TRBJ2-5
clone_size: NA
d_call: TRBD2
v_call: TRBV7-8

cdr3_aa: CATSRDHRESGYTF
cdr3_nt: TGTGCCACCAGCAGAGATCACAGGGAGAGTGGCTACACCTTC
j_call: TRBJ1-2
clone_size: NA
d_call: NA
v_call: TRBV15

cdr3_aa: CASSSTVTDTQYF
cdr3_nt: TGCGCCAGCAGCTCGACAGTCACAGATACGCAGTATTTT
j_call: TRBJ2-3
clone_size: NA
d_call: NA
v_call: TRBV5-1

cdr3_aa: CASSPIQTYGYTF
cdr3_nt: TGTGCCAGCAGCCCAATACAAACCTATGGCTACACCTTC
j_call: TRBJ1-2
clone_size: NA
d_call: NA
v_call: TRBV14

cdr3_aa: CASSQSVPYGYTF
cdr3_nt: TGTGCCAGCAGCCAATCGGTGCCCTATGGCTACACCTTC
j_call: TRBJ1-2
clone_size: NA
d_call: NA
v_call: TRBV3-1/TRBV3-2

cdr3_aa: CAISESENQPQHF
cdr3_nt: TGTGCCATCAGTGAGAGTGAGAATCAGCCCCAGCATTTT
j_call: TRBJ1-5
clone_size: NA
d_call: NA
v_call: TRBV10-3

cdr3_aa: CASSLTPGSHEKLFF
cdr3_nt: TGTGCCAGCAGCCTTACCCCGGGATCGCATGAAAAACTGTTTTTT
j_call: TRBJ1-4
clone_size: few
d_call: NA
v_call: TRBV5-4

cdr3_aa: CASSLSEFNEQFF
cdr3_nt: TGCGCCAGCAGCTTGAGCGAGTTCAATGAGCAGTTCTTC
j_call: TRBJ2-1
clone_size: few
d_call: NA
v_call: TRBV5-1

cdr3_aa: CASSPRSGRDTEAFF
cdr3_nt: TGTGCCAGCTCACCAAGGTCAGGGAGGGACACTGAAGCTTTCTTT
j_call: TRBJ1-1
clone_size: once
d_call: NA
v_call: TRBV18

cdr3_aa: CASSQEKGAVGNTIYF
cdr3_nt: TGTGCCAGCAGCCAAGAAAAGGGGGCAGTGGGAAACACCATATATTTT
j_call: TRBJ1-3
clone_size: NA
d_call: TRBD1
v_call: TRBV3-1/TRBV3-2

cdr3_aa: CASSPEQGGSTEAFF
cdr3_nt: TGTGCCAGCTCACCTGAACAGGGAGGGAGCACTGAAGCTTTCTTT
j_call: TRBJ1-1
clone_size: NA
d_call: NA
v_call: TRBV18

cdr3_aa: CASSLAARGFTEAFF
cdr3_nt: TGTGCCAGCAGTTTAGCCGCGAGGGGGTTCACTGAAGCTTTCTTT
j_call: TRBJ1-1
clone_size: NA
d_call: NA
v_call: TRBV27

cdr3_aa: CASSTGVYSNQPQHF
cdr3_nt: TGTGCCAGTAGTACCGGGGTCTACAGCAATCAGCCCCAGCATTTT
j_call: TRBJ1-5
clone_size: NA
d_call: NA
v_call: TRBV19

cdr3_aa: CASSLGRGQGASPLHF
cdr3_nt: TGTGCCAGCAGCTTAGGACGCGGACAGGGGGCTTCACCCCTCCACTTT
j_call: TRBJ1-6
clone_size: NA
d_call: TRBD1
v_call: TRBV7-2

cdr3_aa: CASSRTGVSAFF
cdr3_nt: TGTGCCAGCAGCCGAACGGGGGTGTCGGCTTTCTTT
j_call: TRBJ1-1
clone_size: once
d_call: NA
v_call: TRBV11-2

cdr3_aa: CASSQVPEAGYTF
cdr3_nt: TGTGCCAGCAGCCAAGTCCCGGAGGCTGGCTACACCTTC
j_call: TRBJ1-2
clone_size: NA
d_call: NA
v_call: TRBV3-1/TRBV3-2

cdr3_aa: CASSQNELSGANVLTF
cdr3_nt: TGCGCCAGCAGCCAAAACGAGTTGTCTGGGGCCAACGTCCTGACTTTC
j_call: TRBJ2-6
clone_size: NA
d_call: NA
v_call: TRBV4-1

cdr3_aa: CSVGTVLREQYF
cdr3_nt: TGCAGCGTTGGGACAGTCCTACGCGAGCAGTACTTC
j_call: TRBJ2-7
clone_size: NA
d_call: NA
v_call: TRBV29-1

cdr3_aa: CSVGVQGKNIQYF
cdr3_nt: TGCAGCGTTGGGGTACAGGGGAAAAACATTCAGTACTTC
j_call: TRBJ2-4
clone_size: NA
d_call: TRBD1
v_call: TRBV29-1

cdr3_aa: CASSRRGFTYQETQYF
cdr3_nt: TGTGCCAGCAGCCGTAGGGGCTTTACGTACCAAGAGACCCAGTACTTC
j_call: TRBJ2-5
clone_size: NA
d_call: NA
v_call: TRBV14

cdr3_aa: CASSLTGTGEFEQYF
cdr3_nt: TGTGCCAGCAGCTTAACGGGGACAGGGGAGTTCGAGCAGTACTTC
j_call: TRBJ2-7
clone_size: NA
d_call: TRBD1
v_call: TRBV11-2

cdr3_aa: CASTFRGLYGYTF
cdr3_nt: TGTGCCAGCACCTTTAGAGGGCTCTATGGCTACACCTTC
j_call: TRBJ1-2
clone_size: NA
d_call: NA
v_call: TRBV5-4

cdr3_aa: CASSHNRDGTEAFF
cdr3_nt: TGTGCCAGCTCACATAACAGGGATGGCACTGAAGCTTTCTTT
j_call: TRBJ1-1
clone_size: NA
d_call: NA
v_call: TRBV18

cdr3_aa: CASPSTGNTEAFF
cdr3_nt: TGTGCCAGCCCCTCGACAGGGAACACTGAAGCTTTCTTT
j_call: TRBJ1-1
clone_size: NA
d_call: NA
v_call: TRBV5-8

cdr3_aa: CASSRNRVHEQYF
cdr3_nt: TGTGCCAGCAGCCGAAACAGGGTCCACGAGCAGTACTTC
j_call: TRBJ2-7
clone_size: many
d_call: NA
v_call: TRBV11-2

cdr3_aa: CASSTGGGNQPQHF
cdr3_nt: TGTGCCAGCAGCACAGGGGGGGGCAATCAGCCCCAGCATTTT
j_call: TRBJ1-5
clone_size: NA
d_call: TRBD1
v_call: TRBV11-2

cdr3_aa: CASSERGQGYGYTF
cdr3_nt: TGCGCCAGCAGTGAAAGGGGGCAGGGCTATGGCTACACCTTC
j_call: TRBJ1-2
clone_size: NA
d_call: TRBD1
v_call: TRBV10-2

cdr3_aa: CASSEALGGEGFF
cdr3_nt: TGTGCCAGCAGTGAAGCCTTGGGCGGGGAAGGTTTCTTT
j_call: TRBJ1-1
clone_size: NA
d_call: NA
v_call: TRBV2

cdr3_aa: CSATGARGTEAFF
cdr3_nt: TGCAGCGCTACTGGAGCTCGAGGGACTGAAGCTTTCTTT
j_call: TRBJ1-1
clone_size: few
d_call: NA
v_call: TRBV29-1

cdr3_aa: CSVDIGGVDF
cdr3_nt: TGCAGCGTTGATATAGGGGGGGTGGATTTT
j_call: TRBJ2-3
clone_size: NA
d_call: NA
v_call: TRBV29-1

cdr3_aa: CASSFTGEYEQYF
cdr3_nt: TGTGCCAGCAGCTTTACAGGGGAATACGAGCAGTACTTC
j_call: TRBJ2-7
clone_size: NA
d_call: TRBD1
v_call: TRBV5-5

cdr3_aa: CASSEGREGTGELFF
cdr3_nt: TGTGCCAGCAGTGAAGGCAGGGAGGGCACCGGGGAGCTGTTTTTT
j_call: TRBJ2-2
clone_size: NA
d_call: TRBD2
v_call: TRBV2

cdr3_aa: CASTLVVNTEAFF
cdr3_nt: TGTGCCAGCACCCTAGTGGTGAACACTGAAGCTTTCTTT
j_call: TRBJ1-1
clone_size: NA
d_call: NA
v_call: TRBV6-5

cdr3_aa: CASSQDPAGTSGGRSEQFF
cdr3_nt: TGTGCCAGCAGCCAAGATCCGGCAGGGACTAGCGGTGGGAGGAGTGAGCAGTTCTTC
j_call: TRBJ2-1
clone_size: NA
d_call: TRBD2
v_call: TRBV3-1/TRBV3-2

cdr3_aa: CASSLVTVPYYGYTF
cdr3_nt: TGTGCCAGCAGCTTAGTGACAGTCCCTTACTATGGCTACACCTTC
j_call: TRBJ1-2
clone_size: NA
d_call: NA
v_call: TRBV7-2

cdr3_aa: CARSWPGQGPYNEQFF
cdr3_nt: TGTGCCAGAAGTTGGCCGGGACAGGGTCCCTACAATGAGCAGTTCTTC
j_call: TRBJ2-1
clone_size: NA
d_call: TRBD1
v_call: TRBV5-3

cdr3_aa: CASSFGGRGGTGELFF
cdr3_nt: TGTGCCAGCAGCTTCGGGGGTCGGGGTGGCACCGGGGAGCTGTTTTTT
j_call: TRBJ2-2
clone_size: NA
d_call: NA
v_call: TRBV7-9

cdr3_aa: CASIKDRETLVSSDTQYF
cdr3_nt: TGTGCCAGCATTAAGGACAGGGAAACCCTTGTCAGTTCGGATACGCAGTATTTT
j_call: TRBJ2-3
clone_size: NA
d_call: TRBD1
v_call: TRBV27

cdr3_aa: CASRKDRGGQPQHF
cdr3_nt: TGTGCCAGCAGAAAAGACAGGGGAGGCCAGCCCCAGCATTTT
j_call: TRBJ1-5
clone_size: NA
d_call: TRBD1
v_call: TRBV7-8

cdr3_aa: CASTATENSPLHF
cdr3_nt: TGTGCCAGCACCGCAACAGAAAATTCACCCCTCCACTTT
j_call: TRBJ1-6
clone_size: NA
d_call: NA
v_call: TRBV6-5

cdr3_aa: CAWSAGGLTEAFF
cdr3_nt: TGTGCCTGGAGTGCCGGGGGTCTCACTGAAGCTTTCTTT
j_call: TRBJ1-1
clone_size: NA
d_call: NA
v_call: TRBV30

cdr3_aa: CASSLAGGSEQFF
cdr3_nt: TGTGCCAGCAGCTTAGCGGGGGGATCAGAGCAGTTCTTC
j_call: TRBJ2-1
clone_size: NA
d_call: TRBD2
v_call: TRBV11-2

cdr3_aa: CASSQNPGLAASTDTQYF
cdr3_nt: TGTGCCAGCAGCCAGAACCCGGGACTAGCGGCTAGCACAGATACGCAGTATTTT
j_call: TRBJ2-3
clone_size: few
d_call: TRBD2
v_call: TRBV4-2

cdr3_aa: CASSLDGLDLGQGTDTQYF
cdr3_nt: TGCGCCAGCAGCCTGGATGGGCTCGATTTAGGACAGGGTACAGATACGCAGTATTTT
j_call: TRBJ2-3
clone_size: NA
d_call: TRBD1
v_call: TRBV5-1

cdr3_aa: CASSDDSGTDTQYF
cdr3_nt: TGTGCCAGCAGCGATGATAGCGGCACAGATACGCAGTATTTT
j_call: TRBJ2-3
clone_size: NA
d_call: NA
v_call: TRBV9